A single sample is the source of the 14 T cell receptor beta chains below, sequenced in a study of blood T cell repertoires in COVID-19. The table came from immunoSEQ multiplex PCR; TCRdb's copy has only in-frame clones and leaves some out. The sample lists approximately 260,000 clones; around nine tenths were seen once. The material sequenced was PBMCs or T cells enriched from blood (not recorded which). Receptor source: a woman between 18 and 29 years old who had recovered from COVID-19.

This clone came up once. The chain couples TRBV2 to TRBJ2-7; 11 bases are shared with TRBD1. Germline CDR1 is SNHLY and CDR2 is FYNNEI. V shed 5 bases, J shed 4 bases, and the junction held 4 bases outside the gene matches. The CDR3 is made up of 14 amino acids. In DNA, the CDR3 is TGTGCCAGCAGTAGGGACAGGGGGGATTACGAGCAGTACTTC. Amino acid sequence: CASSRDRGDYEQYF. Looking up the rest from reference TRBV2 and TRBJ2-7 gives the full variable domain: EPEVTQTPSHQVTQMGQEVILRCVPISNHLYFYWYRQILGQKVEFLVSFYNNEISEKSEIFDDQFSVERPDGSNFTLKIRSTKLEDSAMYFCASSRDRGDYEQYFGPGTRLTVT.

J is TRBJ1-1 and V is TRBV5-1; D gene uncertain. Per the germline V gene, CDR1 is SGHRS and CDR2 is YFSETQ. V was pared by 3 bases and J by 2 bases, with 11 bases between. The CDR3 runs to 14 residues. The CDR3 spells CASSSQTGNTEAFF. The CDR3 bases are TGCGCCAGCAGCTCCCAGACGGGTAACACTGAAGCTTTCTTT.

The chain recombines TRBV20-1 with TRBJ1-2; 9 nucleotides line up with TRBD1. This CDR3 comprises 14 residues. Germline assignment: CDR1 DFQATT and CDR2 SNEGSKA (reference sequence). V dropped 3 bases and J dropped 7; count of bases not matched to a gene: 9. The CDR3 DNA follows: TGCAGTGCTAGTCTACAGGGGGCGGCGGGTGGCTACACCTTC. The encoded protein is CSASLQGAAGGYTF.

The chain employs TRBV3-1 (or the pseudogene TRBV3-2) and TRBJ1-2, with 7 bases identical to TRBD1. The CDR3 length is 14 residues. V was clipped by 6 bases and J by 4 bases; unmatched bases: 8. CDR1 LGHDT and CDR2 YNNKEL come from the germline V gene (reference sequence). This CDR3 reads CASSRQGALYGYTF. DNA for the CDR3: TGTGCCAGCAGTCGACAGGGAGCTCTCTATGGCTACACCTTC.

This clone was picked up many times. V gene TRBV6-5 combines with J gene TRBJ1-2; the D gene is possibly TRBD1 (5 bases). The V gene's germline CDR1 is MNHEY and CDR2 SVGAGI. This CDR3 has 14 residues. V was trimmed by 8 bases and J by 6 bases, leaving 19 bases between them. The CDR3 loop is CASYPGREGNGYTF. The CDR3 DNA reads as TGTGCCAGCTATCCGGGCAGGGAGGGTAATGGCTACACCTTC.

The chain couples TRBV7-2 to TRBJ2-6; D possibly corresponds to TRBD2 (5 bases). CDR3 length: 17 residues. V was clipped by 1 base and J by 0 bases, with 10 bases between them. CDR1 and CDR2 (germline): SGHTA, FQGNSA. DNA for the CDR3: TGTGCCAGCAGCTTAGGGCTAGCATTCTCTGGGGCCAACGTCCTGACTTTC. Translating it yields CASSLGLAFSGANVLTF.

V and J are TRBV5-1 and TRBJ1-6, with a possible D match to TRBD1 (6 bases). Trimming took off 0 bases at V and 7 bases at J, with 11 bases between the two ends. Germline CDR1 is SGHRS and CDR2 is YFSETQ. This CDR3 region has 15 residues. The DNA of the CDR3 is TGCGCCAGCAGCTTGGAGGCCAGGGGCAATTCACCCCTCCACTTT. Its translation: CASSLEARGNSPLHF.

The chain employs TRBV19 and TRBJ1-2, with a weak D call TRBD1 (5 bases). Germline V gene lookup returns CDR1 LNHDA and CDR2 SQIVND (reference sequence). The ends were cut back, 3 bases at V and 8 bases at J, with 16 bases in the middle. This CDR3 spans 14 amino acids. This CDR3 is CASSIQGYAQGYTF. The CDR3 DNA sequence: TGTGCCAGTAGTATCCAGGGTTACGCTCAGGGCTACACCTTC.

The chain joins TRBV5-4 to TRBJ1-1; TRBD1 matches 10 bases. V was pared by 0 bases and J by 4 bases, with 3 bases of the junction left unmatched. The V gene's germline CDR1 is SGHNT and CDR2 YYREEE (reference sequence). CDR3 length: 15 residues. CDR3 sequence: CASSLETGGFTEAFF. In DNA form, the CDR3 reads TGTGCCAGCAGCTTGGAGACAGGGGGCTTCACTGAAGCTTTCTTT. The whole variable domain, remainder taken from reference TRBV5-4 and TRBJ1-1, is ETGVTQSPTHLIKTRGQQVTLRCSSQSGHNTVSWYQQALGQGPQFIFQYYREEENGRGNFPPRFSGLQFPNYSSELNVNALELDDSALYLCASSLETGGFTEAFFGQGTRLTVV.

The DNA for the CDR3 is TGTGCCAGCAGCCAGGACAGGGGGTCAACTAATGAAAAACTGTTTTTT. Translation: CASSQDRGSTNEKLFF. V gene TRBV3-1 (or the pseudogene TRBV3-2) combines with J gene TRBJ1-4; 10 positions agree with TRBD1. CDR1 and CDR2 (germline): LGHDT, YNNKEL (reference sequence). The CDR3 is 16 amino acids. With V trimmed by 3 bases and J by 0 bases, 1 base remained unmatched.

The chain is built from TRBV19 and TRBJ2-6, with TRBD1 matching 7 bases. V lost 10 bases and J lost 2; bases outside the gene matches: 14. This CDR3 is 17 amino acids long. Germline CDR1 is LNHDA and CDR2 is SQIVND (reference sequence). CDR3 coding DNA: TGTGCCACCCGAAGGGGGCATCTTAATGCTGGGGCCAACGTCCTGACTTTC. Protein: CATRRGHLNAGANVLTF.

The V gene is TRBV5-1, the J gene TRBJ1-3; D not resolved. This CDR3 comprises 15 residues. V dropped 0 bases and J dropped 2 bases, with 9 bases sitting between them. Germline values: CDR1 SGHRS, CDR2 YFSETQ. The CDR3 region has the DNA TGCGCCAGCAGCTTGGGCGCCACTACTGGAAACACCATATATTTT. It is translated as CASSLGATTGNTIYF.

This clone appeared a single time. The chain employs TRBV10-3 and TRBJ2-3; possibly TRBD2 for D (6 bases). The CDR3 covers 17 residues. V gave up 4 bases and J gave up 5 bases, with 22 bases separating them. The germline CDR1 and CDR2 sequences are ENHRY and SYGVKD. CDR3 in amino acids: CAISAQPGRGSKDTQYF. The DNA of the CDR3 is TGTGCCATCAGTGCCCAACCGGGCCGGGGGAGTAAAGATACGCAGTATTTT.

This clone has a single count. The genes are TRBV19 and TRBJ2-1; 10 bases line up with TRBD1. The germline V gene encodes CDR1 LNHDA and CDR2 SQIVND (reference sequence). J lost 2 bases, V lost 3 bases, and 1 base had no gene match. CDR3 size: 15 residues. The CDR3 nucleotides are TGTGCCAGTAGTATGGGACAGGGGCCCTACAATGAGCAGTTCTTC. It translates to CASSMGQGPYNEQFF.